This T cell receptor (beta chain) was found in a study of shared clonotypes between healthy human individuals. Study context: A couple of female and a few male donors aged 18 to 49 were enrolled.

The V gene's germline CDR1 is SQVTM and CDR2 ANQGSEA. CDR3 length equals 13 residues. V gave up 4 bases and J gave up 8 bases; unmatched junction bases: 5. Naive CD8 cells lacked CD45RO, underwent positive selection for CCR7 and left out terminally differentiated effector memory CD45RA+ cells. Caucasian adults residing in Nashville, Tennessee made up all the donors. Methods used by the authors: Junction-only sequences produced by ImmunoSEQ had no quality scores, so filtering differed. Measured with immunoSEQ multiplex PCR; TCRdb has only the in-frame clones, and not every one. That table is the source of V, J and clone size, and D and trimming were worked out from the DNA. The table includes about 2.2 million clones, about 92% detected once.

The sample comprised naive CD8+ T cells from PBMCs. The J gene is TRBJ1-4, the V gene TRBV29-1, with TRBD1 identical over 9 bases. The source is a man aged 18 to 35 in good health. Some clones in this sample may be carry-over from other donors' samples. Here the CDR3 reads CSVVPDRGEKLFF. CDR3 nucleotide sequence: TGCAGCGTTGTCCCGGACAGGGGAGAAAAACTGTTTTTT.